The 28 T cell receptor beta chains reported below all come from one sample, sequenced in a study of human T cells and chemical hapten exposure. Time point given: patch test 1, 2 weeks after DPC sensitization. Treatment in this sample: therapeutic diphenylcyclopropenone sensitization with weekly scalp DPC. TCRdb re-called the RACE reads with MiXCR, one entry per CDR3 protein. Of 85,000 to 100,000 distinct CDR3 sequences detected, under 15% appear once; the ten largest clones hold 2.1%. Sequenced material: whole blood, taken in connection with sensitization to the hapten diphenylcyclopropenone (DPC). The source is a woman aged 40 to 50 with alopecia areata. Some clones in this sample may be carry-over from other donors' samples.

The CDR3 spells CASSLDRYSPSGYTF. DNA for the CDR3: TGCGCCAGCAGCTTGGACCGGTACTCACCCTCCGGCTACACCTTC. The chain employs TRBV5-1 and TRBJ1-2; D gene unclear. V shed 0 bases and J shed 8 bases, with 17 bases lying between them. CDR3 length: 15 residues. Germline loops: CDR1 SGHRS, CDR2 YFSETQ.

This clonotype showed up just a few times. The chain has TRBV9 and TRBJ2-7; 10 nucleotides align to TRBD2. The CDR3 is 13 amino acids. The V gene's germline CDR1 is SGDLS and CDR2 YYNGEE. V was pared by 4 bases and J by 5 bases, with 3 bases of the junction left unmatched. CDR3 sequence (DNA): TGTGCCAGCAGCATAGCGGGAGGTAACGAGCAGTACTTC. This codes for CASSIAGGNEQYF.

The V call is TRBV20-1, the J call TRBJ2-3, with a weak D call TRBD2 (5 bases). CDR1 is DFQATT, CDR2 SNEGSKA, per germline (reference sequence). CDR3 length: 14 residues. Trimming pared 3 bases from V and 0 bases from J, leaving 10 bases between. CDR3 bases: TGCAGTGCTAGCCCGAGCGGCAGCACAGATACGCAGTATTTT. Residues: CSASPSGSTDTQYF.

The table lists this clonotype with many counts. This chain connects TRBV28 to TRBJ1-5; D may be TRBD1 (6 bases). CDR3 length equals 14 residues. Germline V lookup: CDR1 MDHEN, CDR2 SYDVKM. V lost 5 bases, J lost 2 bases, and 10 bases lay in between. The CDR3 loop reads CASSDRTGNQPQHF. CDR3 sequence (DNA): TGTGCCAGCAGTGATCGGACAGGCAATCAGCCCCAGCATTTT.

This clonotype has a count of ten or more. The chain recombines TRBV7-9 with TRBJ1-1, with D unresolved. V was trimmed by 1 base and J by 1 base, leaving 4 bases between them. The CDR3 length is 13 residues. CDR1 is SEHNR, CDR2 FQNEAQ, per germline (reference sequence). The CDR3 loop reads CASSLVANTEAFF. The CDR3 DNA is TGTGCCAGCAGCTTAGTAGCGAACACTGAAGCTTTCTTT.

The CDR3 spells CSASTDRRGGYTF. As DNA, the CDR3 is TGCAGCGCTTCGACAGATAGACGGGGTGGCTACACCTTC. This chain uses TRBV29-1 with TRBJ1-2, with D maybe TRBD1 (5 bases). CDR1 is SQVTM and CDR2 is ANQGSEA in the germline V gene. Trimming removed 7 bases from V and 7 bases from J, with 19 bases in between. CDR3 length equals 13 residues.

This clonotype was found a few times. The V gene is TRBV5-1, the J gene TRBJ2-4; the match to TRBD1 covers 7 bases. The CDR3 is made up of 17 amino acids. The junction had 6 bases not matched to a gene; V was cut back by 0 bases and J by 0 bases. Germline V gene lookup returns CDR1 SGHRS and CDR2 YFSETQ. The CDR3 here is CASSLAPDRLAKNIQYF. DNA of the CDR3: TGCGCCAGCAGCTTGGCCCCGGACAGGCTAGCCAAAAACATTCAGTACTTC.

The V gene is TRBV4-2, the J gene TRBJ2-7; 8 bases agree with TRBD1. The CDR3 consists of 14 residues. Germline CDR1 is LGHNA and CDR2 is YNFKEQ. Trimming removed 3 bases from V and 2 bases from J; junction bases left unmatched: 3. DNA of the CDR3: TGTGCCAGCAGCCAGGGACAGGCGACCTACGAGCAGTACTTC. Its protein is CASSQGQATYEQYF.

J is TRBJ2-7 and V is TRBV3-1, with 8 bases fitting TRBD2. The CDR3 loop spans 16 amino acids. Germline V lookup: CDR1 LGHDT, CDR2 YNNKEL (reference sequence). V lost 3 bases to trimming and J lost 7 bases; unmatched junction nucleotides: 14. For the CDR3, the DNA is TGTGCCAGCAGCCACCTGCTAGCGGGTCGGAGTGGGGAGCAGTACTTC. It encodes CASSHLLAGRSGEQYF.

This clonotype occurred many times. V and J are TRBV20-1 and TRBJ1-2; unclear D gene. Germline CDR1 DFQATT, CDR2 SNEGSKA (reference sequence). Between the trimmed V and J ends, which lost 5 bases and 3 bases, there was a span of 10 bases. CDR3 length equals 12 residues. This chain's CDR3 is CSAAPGDYGYTF. The CDR3 coding sequence is TGCAGTGCTGCTCCGGGAGACTATGGCTACACCTTC.

V and J are TRBV4-1 and TRBJ2-1, with 7 bases fitting TRBD2. Trimming took 3 bases from V and 0 from J; bases not matched to a gene: 8. The CDR3 sequence is 17 residues long. Germline lookup yields CDR1 MGHRA and CDR2 YSYEKL. The CDR3 DNA follows: TGCGCCAGCAGCCAGCTTGAGCGGGGTAGCTCCTACAATGAGCAGTTCTTC. It codes for CASSQLERGSSYNEQFF.

The V call is TRBV6-1, the J call TRBJ1-1; possible D gene TRBD1, 5 bases. CDR3 length: 15 residues. CDR1 is MNHNS and CDR2 is SASEGT in the germline V gene. V lost 1 base and J 2 bases, leaving 11 bases between the germline ends. The chain's CDR3 is CASSEGPGLNTEAFF. CDR3 DNA sequence: TGTGCCAGCAGTGAAGGTCCGGGGCTAAACACTGAAGCTTTCTTT.

On this clonotype itself: This sequence may be a read error, since a much larger clone differs from it by one base. The CDR3 sequence is CSASQWDRQTYEQYF. CDR3 bases: TGCAGTGCCTCACAGTGGGACAGGCAAACCTACGAGCAGTACTTC. This chain joins TRBV20-1 and TRBJ2-7, with TRBD1 matching 8 bases. V shed 6 bases, J shed 2 bases, and the junction held 12 bases outside the gene matches. From germline, CDR1 is DFQATT and CDR2 SNEGSKA (reference sequence). The CDR3 extends over 15 amino acids.

The CDR3 is CASSYSGLRPNGYTF. In DNA form, the CDR3 reads TGTGCCAGCAGCTACTCAGGGTTGAGGCCTAATGGCTACACCTTC. The chain combines TRBV5-6 with TRBJ1-2, with D possibly matching TRBD1 (5 bases). The CDR3 loop spans 15 amino acids. Trimming removed 3 bases from V and 6 bases from J, with 18 bases in between. Germline V gene lookup returns CDR1 SGHDT and CDR2 YYEEEE.

This clonotype was observed a few times. In DNA, the CDR3 is TGCAGTGCTAGAGAGAGTTCTCGGAAGGGGAACACCGGGGAGCTGTTTTTT. Its protein is CSARESSRKGNTGELFF. The chain carries TRBV20-1 and TRBJ2-2; D is unresolved. V lost 0 bases and J lost 1, with 15 bases in between. Germline values: CDR1 DFQATT, CDR2 SNEGSKA (reference sequence). The CDR3 has 17 residues.

The chain is built from TRBV30 and TRBJ2-2, with 7 bases matching TRBD1. After removal of 3 bases from V and 3 bases from J, the junction contained 7 bases not matched to a gene. The germline CDR1 and CDR2 sequences are GTSNPN and SVGIG (reference sequence). This CDR3 has 15 residues. The CDR3 DNA follows: TGTGCCTGGAGAAGGACAGGAACGGACACCGGGGAGCTGTTTTTT. Encoded protein: CAWRRTGTDTGELFF.

The rearrangement joins TRBV4-3 to TRBJ1-1; D possibly corresponds to TRBD1 (6 bases). V was clipped by 1 base and J by 10 bases, with 16 bases between them. Germline V gives CDR1 LGHNA, CDR2 YSLEER. This CDR3 spans 14 amino acids. CDR3 bases: TGCGCCAGCAGCCAAGTGTCAGGGGTTGCGGCAGCTTTCTTT. Translation gives CASSQVSGVAAAFF.

In its sample, this clonotype was seen a few times. The chain links TRBV3-1 to TRBJ2-7, with D tentatively TRBD2 (5 bases). V was shortened by 4 bases and J by 3 bases, with 22 bases between the two germline ends. In germline, CDR1 is LGHDT, CDR2 YNNKEL (reference sequence). The CDR3 totals 17 residues. This CDR3 is CASSRLLGTGTRYEQYF. The CDR3 nucleotides read TGTGCCAGCAGCCGACTATTAGGAACGGGAACCCGCTACGAGCAGTACTTC.

The chain is built from TRBV18 and TRBJ2-3; maybe TRBD2 (6 bases). CDR1 KGHSH and CDR2 LQKENI come from the germline V gene. The CDR3 has 14 amino acids. Trimming took 0 bases from V and 6 from J, leaving 10 bases between them. The CDR3 nucleotides read TGTGCCAGCTCACCACCTCCGGGAGCGGATACGCAGTATTTT. It is translated as CASSPPPGADTQYF.

This clonotype was counted only a few times. The rearrangement joins TRBV9 to TRBJ2-3; D unresolved. The CDR3 is 14 amino acids. Germline V gene data show CDR1 as SGDLS and CDR2 as YYNGEE. The V end lost 0 bases, the J end lost 4 bases, and 9 bases lay between the germline ends. The CDR3 nucleotides read TGTGCCAGCAGCGTAGCTCCGACTCCAGATACGCAGTATTTT. Translating it yields CASSVAPTPDTQYF.

The chain couples TRBV28 to TRBJ1-4; D uncertain. The V gene lost 8 bases and the J gene lost 7 bases, with 17 bases spanning the gap. There are 14 residues in the CDR3. CDR1 and CDR2 (germline): MDHEN, SYDVKM. For the CDR3, the DNA is TGTGCCAGCGCCTCAGGAGCGCCGGGTGAAAAACTGTTTTTT. The encoded protein is CASASGAPGEKLFF. The full variable domain, in which reference TRBV28 and TRBJ1-4 provide the parts outside the CDR3, is DVKVTQSSRYLVKRTGEKVFLECVQDMDHENMFWYRQDPGLGLRLIYFSYDVKMKEKGDIPEGYSVSREKKERFSLILESASTNQTSMYLCASASGAPGEKLFFGSGTQLSVL.

This chain joins TRBV27 and TRBJ1-5; D perhaps matches TRBD1 (5 bases). CDR3 length: 13 amino acids. V lost 5 bases and J 4 bases, leaving 9 bases between the germline ends. Looked up from germline, CDR1 is MNHEY and CDR2 is SMNVEV (reference sequence). The DNA for the CDR3 is TGTGCCAGCAGTGCCTCAGGGAATCAGCCCCAGCATTTT. Its protein is CASSASGNQPQHF.

This clonotype was observed at least ten times. The genes are TRBV30 and TRBJ2-7; D is undetermined. Per germline, CDR1 GTSNPN and CDR2 SVGIG (reference sequence). This CDR3 is built from 14 residues. V was cut by 3 bases and J by 0 bases, with 12 bases left in between. The chain's CDR3 is CAWRFAPSSYEQYF. CDR3 sequence (DNA): TGTGCCTGGAGATTTGCACCTAGCTCCTACGAGCAGTACTTC.

The V gene is TRBV18, the J gene TRBJ1-4; D is uncertain. The ends were cut back, 2 bases at V and 7 bases at J, with 11 bases in the middle. CDR3 size: 14 residues. Germline lookup yields CDR1 KGHSH and CDR2 LQKENI. CDR3 residues: CASSPGQLGEKLFF. CDR3 sequence (DNA): TGTGCCAGCTCACCAGGGCAATTGGGTGAAAAACTGTTTTTT.

A few counts support this clonotype. Relative to the germline gene, one junction end is altered; a read error may explain this. The CDR3, as DNA: TGCGAGAAACAGGGGAACACCGGGGAGCTGTTTTTT. The encoded protein is CEKQGNTGELFF. The rearrangement joins TRBV6-6 to TRBJ2-2, with D possibly being TRBD1 (6 bases). CDR3 length: 12 residues. Germline values: CDR1 MNHNY, CDR2 SVGAGI (reference sequence).

This clonotype occurred a few times. The chain couples TRBV29-1 to TRBJ2-7, with a weak D call TRBD1 (5 bases). CDR1 and CDR2 (germline): SQVTM, ANQGSEA. The CDR3 has 11 residues. V lost 4 bases to trimming and J lost 3 bases, with 7 bases between them. The CDR3 DNA reads as TGCAGCGTTGGACAGAACTACGAGCAGTACTTC. Encoded protein: CSVGQNYEQYF.

The CDR3 protein is CASSLDGSGSEQFF. For the CDR3, the DNA is TGTGCCAGCAGCTTAGATGGATCGGGGTCGGAGCAGTTCTTC. The V gene is TRBV7-6, the J gene TRBJ2-1; perhaps TRBD2 as D (5 bases). This CDR3 is 14 amino acids long. V gave up 1 base and J gave up 10 bases, with 14 bases separating them. CDR1 is SGHVS, CDR2 FNYEAQ, per germline.

In its sample, this clonotype was seen many times. V and J are TRBV27 and TRBJ2-4; D possibly corresponds to TRBD1 (5 bases). This CDR3 spans 16 amino acids. With 5 bases removed from V and 0 bases from J, the gap between germline ends came to 14 bases. The germline V gene has CDR1 MNHEY and CDR2 SMNVEV (reference sequence). CDR3 in amino acids: CASSPLTELAKNIQYF. CDR3 sequence (DNA): TGTGCCAGCAGTCCGCTGACAGAGCTAGCCAAAAACATTCAGTACTTC.